These T cell receptor beta chains were read from a single sample in a study of neurological immune-mediated disorders. TCRdb re-called the 5' RACE reads with MiXCR, one entry per CDR3 protein. The sample yields more than 30,000 distinct CDR3 sequences, approximately 7.2% seen once. The sequenced material came from CD4+ T cells from blood. These receptors were taken from a man over 45 in good health. Each CDR3 is given with its conserved first and last residue. D genes are given only for firm matches. Rows give clone size only sometimes, using once, few, many, or a class for an expanded clone.

size	length	V	D	J	DNA	CDR3
many	14	TRBV11-2	TRBD1	TRBJ1-1	TGTGCCAGCAGCCTGGGACAGGGTAGCACTGAAGCTTTCTTT	CASSLGQGSTEAFF
many	13	TRBV7-2	-	TRBJ2-4	TGTGCCAGCAGCGCCTCGCCGGGGGACATTCAGTACTTC	CASSASPGDIQYF
many	15	TRBV20-1	-	TRBJ2-6	TGCAGTGCTAGGGACAGCCTGTCTGGGGCCAACGTCCTGACTTTC	CSARDSLSGANVLTF
many	15	TRBV20-1	-	TRBJ2-2	TGCAGTGCTAGATCCCCCCATAAAGTTTCCGGGGAGCTGTTTTTT	CSARSPHKVSGELFF
many	12	TRBV5-5	-	TRBJ2-1	TGTGCCAGCAGCTGGGGGGACAATGAGCAGTTCTTC	CASSWGDNEQFF
many	14	TRBV12-3/TRBV12-4	TRBD1	TRBJ2-2	TGTGCCAGCAGTATCCAACAGGGGGCCGGGGAGCTGTTTTTT	CASSIQQGAGELFF
many	15	TRBV18	TRBD1	TRBJ2-6	TGTGCCAGCTCGCCTCAGGGGGCTGGGGCCAACGTCCTGACTTTC	CASSPQGAGANVLTF
many	14	TRBV5-1	TRBD1	TRBJ2-3	TGCGCCAGCTTTACGGGACAGTTGGCAGATACGCAGTATTTT	CASFTGQLADTQYF
once	15	TRBV5-1	-	TRBJ2-3	TGCGCCAGCAGCTATAGGGGGGCCCCTACAGATACGCAGTATTTT	CASSYRGAPTDTQYF
many	17	TRBV28	TRBD1	TRBJ1-5	TGTGCCAGCAGTCCTAGGGAGTACAGGGGCCTCAATCAGCCCCAGCATTTT	CASSPREYRGLNQPQHF
many	15	TRBV20-1	-	TRBJ2-4	TGCAGTGCACCCGGGGGGCGGCTAGCCAAAAACATTCAGTACTTC	CSAPGGRLAKNIQYF
many	15	TRBV5-1	TRBD2	TRBJ2-1	TGCGCCAGCAGTTTTCTAGCGGGAGCGTCCAATGAGCAGTTCTTC	CASSFLAGASNEQFF
many	16	TRBV7-2	TRBD1	TRBJ2-1	TGTGCCAGCAGCCCACAGGGGGAGAGCTCCTACAATGAGCAGTTCTTC	CASSPQGESSYNEQFF
many	13	TRBV20-1	-	TRBJ1-6	TGCAGTTCCCAGGGGTCCTATAATTCACCCCTCCACTTT	CSSQGSYNSPLHF
-	14	TRBV5-8	-	TRBJ2-3	TGTGCCAGCATCAGCCCGGGAAACACAGATACGCAGTATTTT	CASISPGNTDTQYF
many	13	TRBV12-3/TRBV12-4	-	TRBJ2-3	TGTGCCAGCAGTTTTTTATCCACAGATACGCAGTATTTT	CASSFLSTDTQYF
many	14	TRBV29-1	-	TRBJ1-1	TGCAGCGTTGGTAGATACAGCGATGCCACTGAAGCTTTCTTT	CSVGRYSDATEAFF
-	14	TRBV4-1	-	TRBJ1-5	TGCGCCAGCCAAGGACCAGGGACGAATCAGCCCCAGCATTTT	CASQGPGTNQPQHF
many	15	TRBV20-1	TRBD2	TRBJ2-3	TGCAGTGCTACCTCCGGGAGGGTGAGGACAGATACGCAGTATTTT	CSATSGRVRTDTQYF
many	15	TRBV2	TRBD2	TRBJ2-3	TGTGCCAGCCCAGCAGCGGGGGTGGGCCCAGATACGCAGTATTTT	CASPAAGVGPDTQYF
-	20	TRBV7-8	TRBD2	TRBJ2-1	TGTGCCAGCAGCTTAGGTCAAATCGTTTGGGCGGGAGGGTTGTACAATGAGCAGTTCTTC	CASSLGQIVWAGGLYNEQFF
many	15	TRBV4-3	-	TRBJ2-7	TGCGCCAGCAGCCAAGATCTATTCGGGAGCGCCGAGCAGTACTTC	CASSQDLFGSAEQYF
many	11	TRBV20-1	-	TRBJ1-1	TGCAGTGCTAGAGAGGGTTTCGAAGCTTTCTTT	CSAREGFEAFF
many	16	TRBV4-2	TRBD1	TRBJ1-6	TGTGCCAGCAGCCAAGAGTGGGGACAGGGTGTTTCACCCCTCCACTTT	CASSQEWGQGVSPLHF
many	11	TRBV20-1	-	TRBJ2-1	TGCAGTGCTAGAGATAGGTTGGGGCAGTTCTTC	CSARDRLGQFF
many	10	TRBV20-1	-	TRBJ2-7	TGCAGTGCCAGAAAGGGGGAGCAGTACTTC	CSARKGEQYF
many	14	TRBV7-3	-	TRBJ2-3	TGTGCCAGCAGCCTAAACGCTAGAGCAGATACGCAGTATTTT	CASSLNARADTQYF
many	13	TRBV28	-	TRBJ1-4	TGTGCCACCAACCGAGGCCGAAATGAAAAACTGTTTTTT	CATNRGRNEKLFF
few	14	TRBV5-1	-	TRBJ2-7	TGCGCCAGCAGCTTGGCCAACCGGGGTGACGAGCAGTACTTC	CASSLANRGDEQYF
-	14	TRBV20-1	TRBD2	TRBJ2-1	TGCAGTCCGACTAGCGGGAGTGGCTACAATGAGCAGTTCTTC	CSPTSGSGYNEQFF
many	14	TRBV20-1	-	TRBJ2-1	TGCAGTGCTAGAGAGGACAGTTCCTACAATGAGCAGTTCTTC	CSAREDSSYNEQFF
many	16	TRBV20-1	TRBD2	TRBJ2-1	TGCAGTGCTACCGAATGGACTAGCGGGATCGTGAATGAGCAGTTCTTC	CSATEWTSGIVNEQFF
many	14	TRBV7-2	-	TRBJ2-1	TGTGCCGGCCAGACACAGGGTGCCTACAATGAGCAGTTCTTC	CAGQTQGAYNEQFF
medium-sized	13	TRBV5-1	-	TRBJ2-3	TGCGCCAGCAGGTTCCAGGCCACAGATACGCAGTATTTT	CASRFQATDTQYF
-	13	TRBV18	-	TRBJ2-5	TGTGCCAGCTCACCGCCCGAAAGGGAGACCCAGTACTTC	CASSPPERETQYF
many	13	TRBV27	-	TRBJ2-4	TGTGCCAGCAGTCCATTAGCCAAAAACATTCAGTACTTC	CASSPLAKNIQYF
many	11	TRBV5-1	-	TRBJ2-5	TGCGCCAGCAGCTTCGAAGAGACCCAGTACTTC	CASSFEETQYF
many	14	TRBV7-2	-	TRBJ1-5	TGTGCCAGCAGCACCTACGGGGGCCATCAGCCCCAGCATTTT	CASSTYGGHQPQHF
many	11	TRBV18	-	TRBJ1-1	TGTGCCAGCTCACCTAACCAGAACCCTTTCTTT	CASSPNQNPFF
many	13	TRBV4-2	TRBD2	TRBJ2-1	TGTGCCAGCAGCCCCGGCGGGGGGCTCGAGCAGTTCTTC	CASSPGGGLEQFF
many	15	TRBV7-9	-	TRBJ2-6	TGTGCCAGCAGCCGCGGGACGGAACGAGCCAACGTCCTGACTTTC	CASSRGTERANVLTF
few	17	TRBV5-4	-	TRBJ2-1	TGTGCCAGCACGCCCGCCGGGACTCCTTTCTCCTACAATGAGCAGTTCTTC	CASTPAGTPFSYNEQFF
many	15	TRBV7-6	TRBD1	TRBJ2-2	TGTGCCAGCAGCTTAGAGGCAGGGGGCAAAGGGGAGCTGTTTTTT	CASSLEAGGKGELFF
many	14	TRBV7-8	-	TRBJ2-7	TGTGCCAGCAGCTTAGCGCAACGGATCTACGAGCAGTACTTC	CASSLAQRIYEQYF
many	19	TRBV4-1	-	TRBJ2-3	TGCGCCAGCAGCCAAAGGTCCGTGACCGAGGGCCCCCGCGGGGATACGCAGTATTTT	CASSQRSVTEGPRGDTQYF
many	15	TRBV20-1	-	TRBJ2-7	TGCAGTGCGGGGGGGGCGGCAGGATTCTCCTACGAGCAGTACTTC	CSAGGAAGFSYEQYF
many	15	TRBV9	-	TRBJ1-4	TGTGCCAGCAGCGTTGCCGGGACGACTAATGAAAAACTGTTTTTT	CASSVAGTTNEKLFF
few	14	TRBV20-1	TRBD2	TRBJ2-7	TGCAGTGCTAGACTTCCGGGACTAGCGGGACCCGAGTACTTC	CSARLPGLAGPEYF
-	14	TRBV7-2	-	TRBJ2-7	TGTGCCAGCAGCTTAAAGTCCCCTGGCTGGGAGCAGTACTTC	CASSLKSPGWEQYF
many	15	TRBV28	TRBD1	TRBJ1-2	TGTGCCAGCAGTTTACTCCTGAGGACAGGGAATGGCTACACCTTC	CASSLLLRTGNGYTF
many	14	TRBV20-1	-	TRBJ1-5	TGCAGTGCTAGCCCCACCAGGCAGGGTCAGCCCCAGCATTTT	CSASPTRQGQPQHF